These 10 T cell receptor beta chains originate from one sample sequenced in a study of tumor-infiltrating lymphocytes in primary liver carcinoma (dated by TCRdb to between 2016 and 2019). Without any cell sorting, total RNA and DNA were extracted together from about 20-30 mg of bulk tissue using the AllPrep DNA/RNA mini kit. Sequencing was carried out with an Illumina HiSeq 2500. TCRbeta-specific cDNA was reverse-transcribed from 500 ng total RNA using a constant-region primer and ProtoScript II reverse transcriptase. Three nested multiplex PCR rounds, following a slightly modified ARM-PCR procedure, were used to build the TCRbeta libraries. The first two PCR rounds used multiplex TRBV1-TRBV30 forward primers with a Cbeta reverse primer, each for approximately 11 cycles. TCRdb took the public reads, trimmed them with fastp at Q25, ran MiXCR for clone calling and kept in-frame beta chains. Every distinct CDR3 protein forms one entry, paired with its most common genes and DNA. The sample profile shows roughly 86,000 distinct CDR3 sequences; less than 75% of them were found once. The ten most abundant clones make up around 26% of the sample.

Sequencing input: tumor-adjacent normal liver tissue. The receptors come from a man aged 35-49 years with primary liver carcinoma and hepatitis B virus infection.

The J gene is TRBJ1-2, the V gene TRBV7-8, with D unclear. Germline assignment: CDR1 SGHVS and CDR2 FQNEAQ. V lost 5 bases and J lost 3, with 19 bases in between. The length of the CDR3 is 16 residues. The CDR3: CASSRRPDLSYYGYTF. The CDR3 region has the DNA TGTGCCAGCAGCAGAAGGCCGGATTTGTCTTACTATGGCTACACCTTC.

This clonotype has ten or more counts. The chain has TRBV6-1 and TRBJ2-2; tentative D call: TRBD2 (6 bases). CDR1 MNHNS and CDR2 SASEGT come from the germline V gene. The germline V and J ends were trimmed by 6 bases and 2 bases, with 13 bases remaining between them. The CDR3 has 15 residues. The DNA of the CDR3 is TGTGCCAGCAGGGATTACGGGGGTAACACCGGGGAGCTGTTTTTT. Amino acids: CASRDYGGNTGELFF.

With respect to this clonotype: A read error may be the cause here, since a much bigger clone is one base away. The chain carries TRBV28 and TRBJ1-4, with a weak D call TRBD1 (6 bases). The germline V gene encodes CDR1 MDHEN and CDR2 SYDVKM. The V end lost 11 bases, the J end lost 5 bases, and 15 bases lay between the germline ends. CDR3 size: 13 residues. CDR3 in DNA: TGTGCCGGCGGACAGTCCGAGAATGAAAAACTGTTTTTT. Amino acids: CAGGQSENEKLFF.

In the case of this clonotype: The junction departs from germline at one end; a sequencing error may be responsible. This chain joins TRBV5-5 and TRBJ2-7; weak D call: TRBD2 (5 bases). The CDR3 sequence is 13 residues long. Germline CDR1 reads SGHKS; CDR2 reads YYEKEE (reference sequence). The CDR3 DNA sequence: TGTGTCAGCAGCTTTGGGAGTTCCTACGTGCAGTACTTC. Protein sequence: CVSSFGSSYVQYF.

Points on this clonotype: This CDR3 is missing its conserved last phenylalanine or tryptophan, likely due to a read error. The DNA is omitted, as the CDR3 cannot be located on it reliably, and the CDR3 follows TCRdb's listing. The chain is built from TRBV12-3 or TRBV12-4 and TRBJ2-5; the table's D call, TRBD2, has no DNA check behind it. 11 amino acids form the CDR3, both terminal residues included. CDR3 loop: CASSSGTSASL.

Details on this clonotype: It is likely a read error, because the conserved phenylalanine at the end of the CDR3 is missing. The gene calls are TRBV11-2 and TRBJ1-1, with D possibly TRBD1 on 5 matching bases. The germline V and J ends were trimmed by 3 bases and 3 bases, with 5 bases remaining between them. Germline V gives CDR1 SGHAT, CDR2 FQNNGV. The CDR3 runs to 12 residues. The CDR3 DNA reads TGTGCCAGCAGCTTGGGGCACACTGAAGCTTTCTCT. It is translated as CASSLGHTEAFS.

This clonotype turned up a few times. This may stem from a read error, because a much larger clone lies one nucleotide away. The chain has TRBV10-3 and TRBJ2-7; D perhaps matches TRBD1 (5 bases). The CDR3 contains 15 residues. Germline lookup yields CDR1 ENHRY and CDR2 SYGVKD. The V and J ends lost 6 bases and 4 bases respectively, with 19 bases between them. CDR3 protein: CAISRPTEHPYEQYF. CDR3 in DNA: TGTGCCATCAGCCGCCCGACAGAGCACCCTTACGAGCAGTACTTC.

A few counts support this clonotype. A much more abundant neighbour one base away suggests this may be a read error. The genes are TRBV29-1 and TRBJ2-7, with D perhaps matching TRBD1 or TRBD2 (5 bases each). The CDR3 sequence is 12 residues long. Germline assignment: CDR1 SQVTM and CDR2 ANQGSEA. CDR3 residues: CSVGEGPREQCF. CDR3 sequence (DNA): TGCAGCGTTGGAGAGGGGCCAAGGGAGCAGTGCTTC.

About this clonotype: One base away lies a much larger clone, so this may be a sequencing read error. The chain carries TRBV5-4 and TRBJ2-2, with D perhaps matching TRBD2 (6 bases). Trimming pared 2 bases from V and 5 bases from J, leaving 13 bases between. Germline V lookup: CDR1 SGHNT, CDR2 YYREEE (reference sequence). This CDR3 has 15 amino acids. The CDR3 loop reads CASSFAGTGTGELFF. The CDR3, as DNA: TGTGCCAGCAGCTTCGCGGGGACGGGAACCGGGGAGCTGTTTTTT.

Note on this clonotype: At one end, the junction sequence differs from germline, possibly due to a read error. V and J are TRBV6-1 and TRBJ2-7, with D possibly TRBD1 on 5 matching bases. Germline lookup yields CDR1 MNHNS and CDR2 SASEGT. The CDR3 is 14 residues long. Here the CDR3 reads CASILTDPSYEQYF. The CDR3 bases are TGTGCTAGCATTCTGACAGATCCCTCCTACGAGCAGTACTTC.